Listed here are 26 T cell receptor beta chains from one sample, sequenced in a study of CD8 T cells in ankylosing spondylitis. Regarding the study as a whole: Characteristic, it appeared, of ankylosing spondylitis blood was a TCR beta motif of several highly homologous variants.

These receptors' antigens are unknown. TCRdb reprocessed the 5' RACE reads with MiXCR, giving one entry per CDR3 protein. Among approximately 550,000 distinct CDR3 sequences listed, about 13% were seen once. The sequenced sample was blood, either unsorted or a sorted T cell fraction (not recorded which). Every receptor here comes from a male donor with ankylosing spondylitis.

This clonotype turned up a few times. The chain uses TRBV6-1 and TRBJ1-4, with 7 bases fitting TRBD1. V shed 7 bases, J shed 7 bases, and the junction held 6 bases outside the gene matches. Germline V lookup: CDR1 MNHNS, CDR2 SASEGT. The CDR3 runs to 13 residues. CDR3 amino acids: CASTRTGGEKLFF. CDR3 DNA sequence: TGTGCCAGCACGCGGACAGGAGGTGAAAAACTGTTTTTT.

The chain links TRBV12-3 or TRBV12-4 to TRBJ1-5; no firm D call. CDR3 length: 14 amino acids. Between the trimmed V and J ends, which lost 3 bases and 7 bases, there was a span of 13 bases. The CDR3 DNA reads TGTGCCAGCAGTTTTGGCCAAGCCCTCCAGCCCCAGCATTTT. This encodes CASSFGQALQPQHF.

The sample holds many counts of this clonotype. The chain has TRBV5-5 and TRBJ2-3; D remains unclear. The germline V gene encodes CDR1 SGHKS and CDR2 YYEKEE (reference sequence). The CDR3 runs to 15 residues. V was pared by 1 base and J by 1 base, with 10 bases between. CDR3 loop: CASSLRAWGTDTQYF. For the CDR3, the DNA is TGTGCCAGCAGCTTGAGGGCGTGGGGCACAGATACGCAGTATTTT.

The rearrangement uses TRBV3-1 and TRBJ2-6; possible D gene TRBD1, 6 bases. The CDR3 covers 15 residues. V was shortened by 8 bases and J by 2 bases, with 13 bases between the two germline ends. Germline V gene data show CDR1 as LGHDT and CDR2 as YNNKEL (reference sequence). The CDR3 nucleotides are TGTGCCAGCTCCAAACAGGGCGCTGGGGCCAACGTCCTGACTTTC. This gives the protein CASSKQGAGANVLTF.

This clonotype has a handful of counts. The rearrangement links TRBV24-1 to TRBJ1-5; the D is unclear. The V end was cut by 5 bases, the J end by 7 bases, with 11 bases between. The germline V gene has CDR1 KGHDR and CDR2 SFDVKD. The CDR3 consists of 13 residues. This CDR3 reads CATSGLDWQPQHF. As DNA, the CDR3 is TGTGCCACCAGTGGGTTAGACTGGCAGCCCCAGCATTTT.

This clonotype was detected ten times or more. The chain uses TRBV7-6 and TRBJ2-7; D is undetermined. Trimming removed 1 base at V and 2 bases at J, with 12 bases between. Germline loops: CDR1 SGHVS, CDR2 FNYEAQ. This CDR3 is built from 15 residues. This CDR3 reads CASSLDLGFTYEQYF. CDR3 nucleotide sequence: TGTGCCAGCAGCTTAGATCTGGGGTTTACCTACGAGCAGTACTTC. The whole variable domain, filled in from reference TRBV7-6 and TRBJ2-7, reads GAGVSQSPRYKVTKRGQDVALRCDPISGHVSLYWYRQALGQGPEFLTYFNYEAQQDKSGLPNDRFSAERPEGSISTLTIQRTEQRDSAMYRCASSLDLGFTYEQYFGPGTRLTVT.

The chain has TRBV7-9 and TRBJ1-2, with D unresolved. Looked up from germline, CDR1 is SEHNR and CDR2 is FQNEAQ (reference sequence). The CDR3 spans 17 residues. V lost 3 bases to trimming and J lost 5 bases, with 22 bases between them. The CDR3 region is CASSFPPLGWALYGYTF. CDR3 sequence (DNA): TGTGCCAGCAGCTTCCCCCCCCTAGGGTGGGCTCTTTATGGCTACACCTTC.

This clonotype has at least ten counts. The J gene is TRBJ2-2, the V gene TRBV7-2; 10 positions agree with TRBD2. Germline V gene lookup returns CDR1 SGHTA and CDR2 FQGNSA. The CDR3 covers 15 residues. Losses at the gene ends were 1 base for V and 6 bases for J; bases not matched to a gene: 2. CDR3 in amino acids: CASSLDGLAAGELFF. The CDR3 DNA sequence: TGTGCCAGCAGCTTAGACGGACTAGCGGCCGGGGAGCTGTTTTTT.

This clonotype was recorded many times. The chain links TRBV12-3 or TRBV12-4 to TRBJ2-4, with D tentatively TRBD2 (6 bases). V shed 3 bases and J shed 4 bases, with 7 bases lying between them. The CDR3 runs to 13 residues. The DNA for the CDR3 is TGTGCCAGCAGTTTTCGGGAGAAAAACATTCAGTACTTC. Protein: CASSFREKNIQYF.

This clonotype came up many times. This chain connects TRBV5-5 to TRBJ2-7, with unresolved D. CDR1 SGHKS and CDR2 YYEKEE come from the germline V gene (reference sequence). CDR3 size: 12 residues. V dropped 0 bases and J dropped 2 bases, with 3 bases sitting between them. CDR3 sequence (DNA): TGTGCCAGCAGCTTGGGGACCTACGAGCAGTACTTC. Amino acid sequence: CASSLGTYEQYF.

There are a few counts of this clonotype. The CDR3 is CASSESSRDTYNEQFF. CDR3 DNA sequence: TGCGCCAGCAGTGAGTCGTCCCGGGACACATACAATGAGCAGTTCTTC. V usage is TRBV10-1 and J usage is TRBJ2-1; a possible D gene is TRBD1 (6 bases). The CDR3 totals 16 residues. Trimming stripped 0 bases from V and 4 bases from J, with 13 bases between. Germline-derived CDR1 and CDR2 are WNHNN and SYGVQD (reference sequence).

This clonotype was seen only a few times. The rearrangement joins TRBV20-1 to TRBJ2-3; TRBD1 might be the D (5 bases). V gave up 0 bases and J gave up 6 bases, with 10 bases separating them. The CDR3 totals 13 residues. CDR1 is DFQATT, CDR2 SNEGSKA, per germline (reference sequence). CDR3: CSAREPPGDTQYF. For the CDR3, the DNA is TGCAGTGCTAGAGAACCCCCAGGGGATACGCAGTATTTT.

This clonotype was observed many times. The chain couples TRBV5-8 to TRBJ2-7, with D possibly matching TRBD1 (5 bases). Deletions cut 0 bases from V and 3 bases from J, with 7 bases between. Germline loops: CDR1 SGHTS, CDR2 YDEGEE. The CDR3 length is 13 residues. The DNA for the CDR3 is TGTGCCAGCAGCTTGGGACAGATCTACGAGCAGTACTTC. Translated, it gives CASSLGQIYEQYF.

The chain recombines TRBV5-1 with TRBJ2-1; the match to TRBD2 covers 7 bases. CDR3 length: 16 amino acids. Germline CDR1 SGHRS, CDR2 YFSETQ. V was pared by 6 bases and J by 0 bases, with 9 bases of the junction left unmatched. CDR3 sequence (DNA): TGCGCCAGCACTTCTAGCGGAACCTTCTCCTACAATGAGCAGTTCTTC. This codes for CASTSSGTFSYNEQFF.

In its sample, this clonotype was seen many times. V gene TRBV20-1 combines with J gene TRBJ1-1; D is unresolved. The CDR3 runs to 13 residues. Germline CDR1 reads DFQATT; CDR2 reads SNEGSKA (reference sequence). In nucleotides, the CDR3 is TGCAGGCCCTCCCCCGGGAGGGACACTGAAGCTTTCTTT. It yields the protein CRPSPGRDTEAFF.

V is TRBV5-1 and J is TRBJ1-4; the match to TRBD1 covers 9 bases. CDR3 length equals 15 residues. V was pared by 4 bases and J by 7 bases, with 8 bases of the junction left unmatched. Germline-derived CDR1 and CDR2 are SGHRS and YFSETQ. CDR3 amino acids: CASSLSQGAGEKLFF. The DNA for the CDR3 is TGCGCCAGCAGCCTCTCACAGGGGGCAGGTGAAAAACTGTTTTTT. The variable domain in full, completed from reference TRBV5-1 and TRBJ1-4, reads KAGVTQTPRYLIKTRGQQVTLSCSPISGHRSVSWYQQTPGQGLQFLFEYFSETQRNKGNFPGRFSGRQFSNSRSEMNVSTLELGDSALYLCASSLSQGAGEKLFFGSGTQLSVL.

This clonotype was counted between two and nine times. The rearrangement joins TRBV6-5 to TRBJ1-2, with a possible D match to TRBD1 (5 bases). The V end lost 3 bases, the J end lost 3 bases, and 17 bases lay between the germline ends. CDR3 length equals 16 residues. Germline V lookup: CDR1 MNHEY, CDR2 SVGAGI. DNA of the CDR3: TGTGCCAGCAGTTATACGGTTGGGGGGGGAGACTATGGCTACACCTTC. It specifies CASSYTVGGGDYGYTF.

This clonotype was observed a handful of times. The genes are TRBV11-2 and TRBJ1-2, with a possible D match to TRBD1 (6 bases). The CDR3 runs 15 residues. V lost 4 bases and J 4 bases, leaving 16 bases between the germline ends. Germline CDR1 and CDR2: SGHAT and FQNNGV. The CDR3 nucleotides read TGTGCCAGCAGCTCCCTGGGGGCTGGGAGCTATGGCTACACCTTC. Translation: CASSSLGAGSYGYTF.

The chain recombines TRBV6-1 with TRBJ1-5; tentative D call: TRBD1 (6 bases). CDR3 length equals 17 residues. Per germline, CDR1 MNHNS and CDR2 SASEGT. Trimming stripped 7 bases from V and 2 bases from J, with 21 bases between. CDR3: CASIKGGGQGGNQPQHF. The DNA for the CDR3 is TGTGCCAGCATCAAAGGGGGGGGACAAGGGGGCAATCAGCCCCAGCATTTT.

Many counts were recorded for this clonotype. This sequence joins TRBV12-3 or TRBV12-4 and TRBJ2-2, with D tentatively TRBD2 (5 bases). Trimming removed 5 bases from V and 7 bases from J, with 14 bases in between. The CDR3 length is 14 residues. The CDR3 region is CASSPDGDGGELFF. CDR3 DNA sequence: TGTGCCAGCAGTCCCGACGGGGATGGCGGGGAGCTGTTTTTT.

This chain's CDR3 is CASSQVVGAGLRETQYF. The CDR3 DNA reads TGTGCCAGCAGCCAAGTTGTGGGCGCGGGATTGCGAGAGACCCAGTACTTC. The chain uses TRBV3-1 and TRBJ2-5, with a possible D match to TRBD2 (6 bases). The V end lost 1 base, the J end lost 4 bases, and 19 bases lay between the germline ends. There are 17 residues in the CDR3. In germline, CDR1 is LGHDT, CDR2 YNNKEL (reference sequence).

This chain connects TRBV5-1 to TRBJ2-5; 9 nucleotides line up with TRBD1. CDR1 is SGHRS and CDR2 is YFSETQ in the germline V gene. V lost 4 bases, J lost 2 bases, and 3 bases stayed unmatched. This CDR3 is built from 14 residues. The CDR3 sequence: CASSMGQGQETQYF. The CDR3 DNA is TGCGCCAGCAGCATGGGACAGGGACAAGAGACCCAGTACTTC.

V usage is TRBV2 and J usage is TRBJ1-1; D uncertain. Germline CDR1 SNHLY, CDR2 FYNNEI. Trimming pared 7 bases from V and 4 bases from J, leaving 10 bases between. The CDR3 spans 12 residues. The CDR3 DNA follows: TGTGCCAGCACCATAGTAGTCACTGAAGCTTTCTTT. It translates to CASTIVVTEAFF. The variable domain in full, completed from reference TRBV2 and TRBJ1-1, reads EPEVTQTPSHQVTQMGQEVILRCVPISNHLYFYWYRQILGQKVEFLVSFYNNEISEKSEIFDDQFSVERPDGSNFTLKIRSTKLEDSAMYFCASTIVVTEAFFGQGTRLTVV.

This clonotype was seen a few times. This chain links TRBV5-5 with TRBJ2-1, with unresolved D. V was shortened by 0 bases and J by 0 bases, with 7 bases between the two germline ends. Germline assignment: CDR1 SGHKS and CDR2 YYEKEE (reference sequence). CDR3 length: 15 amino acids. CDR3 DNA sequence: TGTGCCAGCAGCTTGGGGCAAACCTCCTACAATGAGCAGTTCTTC. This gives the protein CASSLGQTSYNEQFF.

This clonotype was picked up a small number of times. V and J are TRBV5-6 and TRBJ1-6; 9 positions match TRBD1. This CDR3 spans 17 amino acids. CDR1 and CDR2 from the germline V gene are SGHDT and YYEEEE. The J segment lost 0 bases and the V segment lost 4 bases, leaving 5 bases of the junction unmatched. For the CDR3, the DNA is TGTGCCAGCAGCCCGGGACAGGGCAACTCCTATAATTCACCCCTCCACTTT. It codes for CASSPGQGNSYNSPLHF.

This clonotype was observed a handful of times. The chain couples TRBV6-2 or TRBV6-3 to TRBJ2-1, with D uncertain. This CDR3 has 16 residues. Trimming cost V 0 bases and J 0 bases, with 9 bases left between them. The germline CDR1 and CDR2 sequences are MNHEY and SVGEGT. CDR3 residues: CASSYSARNSYNEQFF. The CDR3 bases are TGTGCCAGCAGTTACTCGGCCAGGAACTCCTACAATGAGCAGTTCTTC.